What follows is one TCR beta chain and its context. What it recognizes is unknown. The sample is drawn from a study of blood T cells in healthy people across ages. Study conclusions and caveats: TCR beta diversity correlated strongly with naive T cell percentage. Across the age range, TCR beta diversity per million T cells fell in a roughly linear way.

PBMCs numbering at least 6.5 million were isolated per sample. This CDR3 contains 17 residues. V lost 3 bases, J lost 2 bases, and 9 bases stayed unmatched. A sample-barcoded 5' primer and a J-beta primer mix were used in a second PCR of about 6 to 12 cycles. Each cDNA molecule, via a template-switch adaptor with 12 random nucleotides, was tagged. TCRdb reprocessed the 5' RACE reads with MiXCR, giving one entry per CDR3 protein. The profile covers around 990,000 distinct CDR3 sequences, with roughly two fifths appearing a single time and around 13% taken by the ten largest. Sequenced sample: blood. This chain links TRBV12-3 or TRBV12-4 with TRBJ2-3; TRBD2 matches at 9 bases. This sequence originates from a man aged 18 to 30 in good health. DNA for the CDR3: TGTGCCAGCAGTTTTCTTAGCGGGGGCGCTTTCACAGATACGCAGTATTTT. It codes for CASSFLSGGAFTDTQYF.